Listed below are T cell receptor beta chains from one sample, sequenced in a study of Ad26.COV2.S vaccination and SARS-CoV-2 variants. Only in-frame clones appear in the TCRdb table, and some are missing; sequencing was by immunoSEQ multiplex PCR. The data show 330,000 or so clones, about 90% seen once. The specimen comprised peripheral blood, sampled in a trial of Ad26.COV2.S vaccine versus placebo. The receptor source for this set is a person aged 18-60 years who received the Ad26.COV2.S COVID-19 vaccine or a placebo. CDR3s include the opening cysteine and the closing phenylalanine or tryptophan. A D gene is named only where the DNA matches it firmly. Size values are once, few and many counts, or a class for expanded clones, and some rows have none.

TRBV27	TRBJ1-6	TRBD1	-	TGTGCCAGCAGCCCCGGACAGGGCCCCACCTCACCCCTCCACTTT	CASSPGQGPTSPLHF
TRBV18	TRBJ2-4	-	few	TGTGCCAGCTCACCAGACAGCTTAACGCTATGGTACTTC	CASSPDSLTLWYF
TRBV5-1	TRBJ1-6	-	-	TGCGCCAGCAGCTTGGAGAGTCAGGGTTATTCACCCCTCCACTTT	CASSLESQGYSPLHF
TRBV28	TRBJ1-1	TRBD1	-	TGTGCCAGCAGCTTAGGGGGGACAGGGGGCACTGAAGCTTTCTTT	CASSLGGTGGTEAFF
TRBV21-1	TRBJ1-3	-	-	TGTGCCAGCAGCAGCCTGAGGGGGGGACAGGGTAACACCATATATTTT	CASSSLRGGQGNTIYF
TRBV6-5	TRBJ2-7	TRBD2	-	TGTGCCAGCAGGGGGACTAGCGGGGTCTACTACGAGCAGTACTTC	CASRGTSGVYYEQYF
TRBV27	TRBJ1-1	TRBD1	once	TGTGCCAGCAGTACGACAGGGGGCACTGAAGCTTTCTTT	CASSTTGGTEAFF
TRBV7-9	TRBJ1-2	-	-	TGTGCCAGCGACCCAGGCGGGACTCAGCGAAAATATGGCTACACCTTC	CASDPGGTQRKYGYTF
TRBV5-1	TRBJ2-1	TRBD2	-	TGCGCCAGCAGCCCCCCCGGGACTAGCGGGATACAGGGGCAGTTCTTC	CASSPPGTSGIQGQFF
TRBV27	TRBJ1-3	-	-	TGTGCCAGCAGAGGCGGGAACTCTGGAAACACCATATATTTT	CASRGGNSGNTIYF
TRBV6-5	TRBJ1-2	-	-	TGTGCCAGCAGAATCAGTGGTAACTATGGCTACACCTTC	CASRISGNYGYTF
TRBV27	TRBJ2-3	TRBD2	-	TGTGCCAGCAGTAGAACTAGCGGGGGGAGCACAGATACGCAGTATTTT	CASSRTSGGSTDTQYF
TRBV29-1	TRBJ2-1	TRBD2	-	TGCAGCGTTCACCTGGGGACATCCCGAAGGGGGACTAGCAGGCGTGAGCAGTTCTTC	CSVHLGTSRRGTSRREQFF
TRBV5-4	TRBJ1-1	-	few	TGTGAAGTGGCGGGGAACACTGAAGCTTTCTTT	CEVAGNTEAFF
TRBV6-1	TRBJ2-7	TRBD1	-	TGTGCCAGCAGCTCCAGACAGGGTTCGTACTACGAGCAGTACTTC	CASSSRQGSYYEQYF
TRBV9	TRBJ1-2	-	-	TGTGCCAGCAGCGTAGGTCCCGACTATGGCTACACCTTC	CASSVGPDYGYTF
TRBV7-6	TRBJ2-7	TRBD1	-	TGTGCCAGCAGCCTTGGGACAGGTACCTACGAGCAGTACTTC	CASSLGTGTYEQYF
TRBV4-1	TRBJ2-3	-	-	TGCGCCAGCAGCCAAGATGAGGCGGACTGGTCGTTAGCAGATACGCAGTATTTT	CASSQDEADWSLADTQYF
TRBV6-5	TRBJ1-2	-	-	TGTGCCAGCAGCGGGACTTTCTATGGCTACACCTTC	CASSGTFYGYTF
TRBV12-5	TRBJ2-1	-	-	TGTGCTAGTGGTTTCTCCGACCGCAATGAGCAGTTCTTC	CASGFSDRNEQFF
TRBV12-5	TRBJ2-1	TRBD2	-	TGTGCTAGTGGTTTCCCCCCCGGGACTAGCGGGGGGGCCTCTTATACTGAGCAGTTCTTC	CASGFPPGTSGGASYTEQFF
TRBV12-5	TRBJ2-2	-	-	TGTGCTAGTGGTTGGGACACCGGGGAGCTGTTTTTT	CASGWDTGELFF
TRBV9	TRBJ2-1	TRBD1	-	TGTGCCAGCAGCCGCCTTACAGGGGGCTCCTACAATGAGCAGTTCTTC	CASSRLTGGSYNEQFF
TRBV6-6	TRBJ1-2	-	once	TGTGCCAGCAGTTCTCGCCCGGGGAAGAGAGGCTACACCTTC	CASSSRPGKRGYTF
TRBV30	TRBJ2-1	-	-	TGTGCCTGGAGGGCCCTGGCAGGGGTTCAGTTCTTC	CAWRALAGVQFF
TRBV18	TRBJ2-7	-	-	TGTGCCAGCTCACTACGACACCGGGCCCACGCCGAGCAGTACTTC	CASSLRHRAHAEQYF
TRBV19	TRBJ1-2	-	-	TGTGCCAGTAAGGACACCCCTCGTGGCTACACCTTC	CASKDTPRGYTF
TRBV19	TRBJ1-1	-	-	TGTGCCAGTCGCGAAACTCTCAGGGGACGATCGAACACTGAAGCTTTCTTT	CASRETLRGRSNTEAFF
TRBV29-1	TRBJ2-1	TRBD2	-	TGCAGCGTTGAAGAATACGGGACTAGCGGGGGGGGTGAGCAGTTCTTC	CSVEEYGTSGGGEQFF